Each of the 23 T cell receptor beta chains below was sequenced from the same sample in a study of long-term antiretroviral therapy in people with HIV. The assay used was immunoSEQ (version v3.0), run at survey level. Clones were sequenced by immunoSEQ multiplex PCR, and TCRdb holds only the in-frame ones, with some missing. The sample shows roughly 34,000 clones, nearly 95% of them seen only once. The source was unsorted PBMCs, collected 5 to 5.5 years after starting antiretroviral therapy. These receptors all come from a woman between 45 and 65 years old with HIV.

V gene TRBV2 combines with J gene TRBJ2-5; no definite D call. The CDR3 has 14 amino acids. V was clipped by 6 bases and J by 5 bases, with 16 bases between them. In germline, CDR1 is SNHLY, CDR2 FYNNEI. The CDR3 DNA is TGTGCCAGCAGGGCTACCGGGTTAGGGGAGACCCAGTACTTC. It encodes CASRATGLGETQYF.

This sequence joins TRBV20-1 and TRBJ2-1; D is unresolved. This CDR3 contains 11 residues. With 6 bases removed from V and 10 bases from J, the gap between germline ends came to 13 bases. Germline CDR1 is DFQATT and CDR2 is SNEGSKA (reference sequence). The CDR3 nucleotides are TGCAGTGCCGAACTGAACCAAGAGCAGTTCTTC. As protein: CSAELNQEQFF.

This chain connects TRBV5-6 to TRBJ1-3; 7 bases fit TRBD1. The CDR3 length is 16 residues. V shed 3 bases and J 3 bases; nucleotides not matched to a gene: 9. The V gene's germline CDR1 is SGHDT and CDR2 YYEEEE. CDR3 protein: CASSSGPDRDGNTIYF. The CDR3 DNA reads as TGTGCCAGCAGCTCCGGACCCGACAGGGATGGAAACACCATATATTTT.

The chain is built from TRBV19 and TRBJ1-1, with a tentative D call TRBD1 (5 bases). This CDR3 has 15 amino acids. V was pared by 3 bases and J by 5 bases, with 16 bases between. The germline CDR1 and CDR2 sequences are LNHDA and SQIVND (reference sequence). The CDR3 nucleotides read TGTGCCAGTAGTATCCTCTCAGGGCGTGGGACTGAAGCTTTCTTT. It is translated as CASSILSGRGTEAFF. The full variable domain, completed using reference TRBV19 and TRBJ1-1, is DGGITQSPKYLFRKEGQNVTLSCEQNLNHDAMYWYRQDPGQGLRLIYYSQIVNDFQKGDIAEGYSVSREKKESFPLTVTSAQKNPTAFYLCASSILSGRGTEAFFGQGTRLTVV.

The chain combines TRBV19 with TRBJ2-1, with 11 bases fitting TRBD2. After removal of 5 bases from V and 6 bases from J, the junction contained 18 bases not matched to a gene. CDR1 is LNHDA, CDR2 SQIVND, per germline (reference sequence). The CDR3 runs 19 residues. CDR3 protein: CASSPRGPGALAGVNEQFF. The CDR3 DNA follows: TGTGCCAGTAGTCCCAGGGGCCCAGGGGCACTAGCGGGGGTCAATGAGCAGTTCTTC. The variable domain in full, with the rest retrieved from reference TRBV19 and TRBJ2-1, is DGGITQSPKYLFRKEGQNVTLSCEQNLNHDAMYWYRQDPGQGLRLIYYSQIVNDFQKGDIAEGYSVSREKKESFPLTVTSAQKNPTAFYLCASSPRGPGALAGVNEQFFGPGTRLTVL.

This clone appeared a single time. This chain connects TRBV6-5 to TRBJ1-4, with no clear D. Looked up from germline, CDR1 is MNHEY and CDR2 is SVGAGI. With 0 bases removed from V and 4 bases from J, the gap between germline ends came to 12 bases. The CDR3 is 16 amino acids. CDR3: CASSYSPGLFNEKLFF. CDR3 in DNA: TGTGCCAGCAGTTACTCACCGGGTTTGTTTAATGAAAAACTGTTTTTT.

The J gene is TRBJ1-3, the V gene TRBV7-5. TRBV7-5 is an annotated pseudogene. The length of the CDR3 is 17 residues. The CDR3: CARSLGEVGRSGNTIYF. CDR3 nucleotides: TGTGCCAGAAGCTTAGGCGAGGTCGGCCGGTCTGGAAACACCATATATTTT.

The chain employs TRBV7-9 and TRBJ2-3, with 12 positions matching TRBD2. Germline V gene sequence: CDR1 SEHNR, CDR2 FQNEAQ (reference sequence). There are 17 residues in the CDR3. V dropped 4 bases and J dropped 4; count of bases not matched to a gene: 9. The CDR3 loop is CASSSLSLAGGPDTQYF. DNA for the CDR3: TGTGCCAGCAGCTCCCTCTCACTAGCGGGGGGCCCAGATACGCAGTATTTT.

The CDR3 sequence is CASSLLGVRGNTIYF. Here the CDR3 DNA reads TGTGCCAGCAGCTTATTAGGGGTACGTGGAAACACCATATATTTT. The chain uses TRBV11-2 and TRBJ1-3; possibly TRBD1 for D (5 bases). This CDR3 is built from 15 residues. The germline CDR1 and CDR2 sequences are SGHAT and FQNNGV. Trimming shortened V by 2 bases and J by 3 bases, and 11 bases separated the two germline ends.

In its sample, this clone was seen a few times. The CDR3 nucleotides read TGTGCCAGCAGCTTAGGAGGGGGGCGCTACAATGAGCAGTTCTTC. Translation: CASSLGGGRYNEQFF. This chain uses TRBV7-3 with TRBJ2-1, with D perhaps TRBD1 or TRBD2 (6 bases each). This CDR3 region has 15 residues. Germline V CDR1 and CDR2: SGHTA, FQGTGA. V lost 2 bases and J 3 bases, leaving 11 bases between the germline ends.

V gene TRBV2 combines with J gene TRBJ2-7, with D maybe TRBD1 (6 bases). The CDR3 loop spans 15 amino acids. Trimming removed 5 bases from V and 1 base from J, with 15 bases in between. Germline V CDR1 and CDR2: SNHLY, FYNNEI. CDR3 bases: TGTGCCAGCAGTCCGGACAGAGACCTATCCTACGAGCAGTACTTC. Protein: CASSPDRDLSYEQYF.

The genes are TRBV29-1 and TRBJ1-3; D not certain. Germline V gene data show CDR1 as SQVTM and CDR2 as ANQGSEA. V was shortened by 1 base and J by 3 bases, with 1 base between the two germline ends. This CDR3 is built from 11 residues. This chain's CDR3 is CSVEVGNTIYF. The DNA of the CDR3 is TGCAGCGTTGAAGTTGGAAACACCATATATTTT.

This clone was detected a few times. V gene TRBV15 combines with J gene TRBJ1-4; a possible D gene is TRBD1 (6 bases). Trimming cost V 4 bases and J 11 bases, with 11 bases left between them. In germline, CDR1 is LNHNV, CDR2 YYDKDF (reference sequence). The CDR3 is 12 amino acids. The CDR3 DNA is TGTGCCACCAGCATTACAGGGAGGAAACTGTTTTTT. As protein: CATSITGRKLFF. The full variable domain, completed using reference TRBV15 and TRBJ1-4, is DAMVIQNPRYQVTQFGKPVTLSCSQTLNHNVMYWYQQKSSQAPKLLFHYYDKDFNNEADTPDNFQSRRPNTSFCFLDIRSPGLGDTAMYLCATSITGRKLFFGSGTQLSVL.

This clone was counted once. The rearrangement joins TRBV19 to TRBJ2-2, with TRBD1 matching over 7 bases. The junction had 4 bases not matched to a gene; V was cut back by 3 bases and J by 3 bases. This CDR3 contains 15 residues. Germline V CDR1 and CDR2: LNHDA, SQIVND (reference sequence). The CDR3 is CASSMGTVYTGELFF. The CDR3 region has the DNA TGTGCCAGTAGTATGGGGACAGTTTACACCGGGGAGCTGTTTTTT.

The CDR3 region is CASSARDILSYEQYF. The CDR3 coding sequence is TGTGCCAGCAGCGCCCGGGACATACTCTCCTACGAGCAGTACTTC. This chain links TRBV9 with TRBJ2-7; tentative D call: TRBD1 (6 bases). The length of the CDR3 is 15 residues. Germline-derived CDR1 and CDR2 are SGDLS and YYNGEE. Trimming took 3 bases from V and 0 from J, leaving 13 bases between them.

This clone was observed a single time. CDR3 protein: CATSGDTDTQYF. The DNA of the CDR3 is TGTGCCACCAGCGGGGACACAGATACGCAGTATTTT. J is TRBJ2-3 and V is TRBV6-5; 7 bases are shared with TRBD2. CDR3 length equals 12 residues. With V trimmed by 10 bases and J by 2 bases, 3 bases remained unmatched. Germline assignment: CDR1 MNHEY and CDR2 SVGAGI.

The chain joins TRBV9 to TRBJ2-3, with 11 nucleotides matching TRBD1. The CDR3 covers 19 residues. Germline CDR1 and CDR2: SGDLS and YYNGEE. The V and J ends lost 0 bases and 2 bases, in that order; junction bases with no gene match: 11. CDR3 nucleotide sequence: TGTGCCAGCAGCGTAGCCCCCCGGATTGGACAGGGGGCCACAGATACGCAGTATTTT. It specifies CASSVAPRIGQGATDTQYF.

This rearrangement joins TRBV5-6 to TRBJ2-1; 7 nucleotides match TRBD2. The germline CDR1 and CDR2 sequences are SGHDT and YYEEEE. J was trimmed by 7 bases and V by 6 bases; bases with no gene match: 13. The CDR3 is 15 amino acids. DNA of the CDR3: TGTGCCAGCACCACTGGACGGCTAGCGGTTAATGAGCAGTTCTTC. The encoded protein is CASTTGRLAVNEQFF.

This chain joins TRBV6-5 and TRBJ2-1, with D possibly TRBD2 on 7 matching bases. Trimming took off 0 bases at V and 7 bases at J, with 13 bases between the two ends. This CDR3 is built from 15 residues. The V gene's germline CDR1 is MNHEY and CDR2 SVGAGI. CDR3 sequence reads: CASSYSGGRGNEQFF. The CDR3 nucleotides read TGTGCCAGCAGTTACTCCGGGGGGCGTGGAAATGAGCAGTTCTTC.

The J gene is TRBJ1-1, the V gene TRBV23-1; a possible D gene is TRBD1 (6 bases). TRBV23-1 is known as an ORF, though its function is uncertain. The CDR3 extends over 16 amino acids. The V end was cut by 6 bases, the J end by 2 bases, with 19 bases between. Here the CDR3 reads CASSPTKKTGNTEAFF. The CDR3 DNA is TGCGCCAGCAGCCCCACGAAAAAGACAGGCAACACTGAAGCTTTCTTT.

This sequence joins TRBV6-1 and TRBJ2-3; 13 bases are shared with TRBD2. The CDR3 spans 17 residues. The junction had 0 bases not matched to a gene; V was cut back by 0 bases and J by 0 bases. In germline, CDR1 is MNHNS, CDR2 SASEGT. CDR3 sequence: CASSEAGLAGSTDTQYF. The CDR3 nucleotides read TGTGCCAGCAGTGAAGCGGGACTAGCGGGGAGCACAGATACGCAGTATTTT.

The genes are TRBV13 and TRBJ1-6, with 8 bases fitting TRBD1. CDR1 and CDR2 (germline): PRHDT, FYEKMQ (reference sequence). The CDR3 spans 14 residues. With 4 bases clipped from V and 10 bases from J, the junction kept 6 bases outside the gene matches. The CDR3 is CASSYRGFASPLHF. The CDR3 DNA reads as TGTGCCAGCAGCTACAGGGGGTTCGCCTCACCCCTCCACTTT.

The chain combines TRBV10-3 with TRBJ1-2, with 10 bases identical to TRBD1. The germline CDR1 and CDR2 sequences are ENHRY and SYGVKD. The CDR3 loop spans 14 amino acids. V lost 10 bases to trimming and J lost 7 bases; unmatched junction nucleotides: 12. CDR3 bases: TGTGCCACCGGGACAGGGGCTTTACAAGGTGGCTACACCTTC. Translation: CATGTGALQGGYTF.